The text below deals with one T cell receptor (beta chain). Generated by immunoSEQ multiplex PCR, the TCRdb table keeps only in-frame clones and is missing some. The sample holds about 84,000 clones, approximately 86% seen once. This entry is derived from a study of blood T cell repertoires in COVID-19. Turning to the study itself: T cells, B-cell-depleted T cells, or PBMCs provided the cDNA or gDNA that served as material.

The CDR3 is 13 amino acids. V lost 3 bases to trimming and J lost 4 bases, with 7 bases between them. Germline V CDR1 and CDR2: KGHSH, LQKENI. Source material: peripheral blood. The receptor's source is a man aged 80 or over with active or convalescent COVID-19. The chain is built from TRBV18 and TRBJ1-3; unclear D gene. The CDR3: CASSPVEGNTIYF. Here the CDR3 DNA reads TGTGCCAGCTCACCCGTGGAGGGAAACACCATATATTTT. The whole variable domain, remainder taken from reference TRBV18 and TRBJ1-3, is NAGVMQNPRHLVRRRGQEARLRCSPMKGHSHVYWYRQLPEEGLKFMVYLQKENIIDESGMPKERFSAEFPKEGPSILRIQQVVRGDSAAYFCASSPVEGNTIYFGEGSWLTVV.